The sequence of this T cell receptor (beta chain) was determined in a study of cytomegalovirus exposure and HLA in healthy donors. Study outcomes and limitations: A prior analysis recorded that most TCR beta V segments were productive about 87% or about 30% of the time.

The primer mix had 60 Vbeta and 13 Jbeta primers. Some clones are missing from TCRdb's copy, which holds only in-frame ones; the method was immunoSEQ multiplex PCR. The top ten clones hold approximately 1% of a sample with around 120,000 clones, roughly 80% of them seen once. Concerning this clone itself: Its antigen remains unknown.

CDR3 length: 17 amino acids. CDR1 is SGHVS and CDR2 is FQNEAQ in the germline V gene. With 8 bases clipped from V and 5 bases from J, the junction kept 17 bases outside the gene matches. The sample comprised PBMCs. J is TRBJ1-1 and V is TRBV7-8, with 10 positions matching TRBD1. The origin of this receptor is a boy between 10 and 17 years old in good health and CMV-seronegative. Here the CDR3 reads CASLDTGTGVDETEAFF. CDR3 bases: TGTGCCAGCCTAGACACCGGGACAGGGGTTGATGAAACTGAAGCTTTCTTT.